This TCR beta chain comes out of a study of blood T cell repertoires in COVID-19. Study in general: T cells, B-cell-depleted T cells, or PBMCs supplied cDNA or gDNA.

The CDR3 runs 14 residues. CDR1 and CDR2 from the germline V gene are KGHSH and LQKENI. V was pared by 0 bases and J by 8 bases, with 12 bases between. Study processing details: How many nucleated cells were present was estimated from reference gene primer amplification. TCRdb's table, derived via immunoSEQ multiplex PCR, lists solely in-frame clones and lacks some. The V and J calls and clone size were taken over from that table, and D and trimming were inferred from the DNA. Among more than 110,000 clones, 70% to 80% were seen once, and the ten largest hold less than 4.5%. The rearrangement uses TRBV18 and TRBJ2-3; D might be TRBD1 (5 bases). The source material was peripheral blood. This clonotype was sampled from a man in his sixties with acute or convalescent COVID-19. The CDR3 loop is CASSPPSQGGTQYF. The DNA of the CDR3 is TGTGCCAGCTCACCACCTTCCCAGGGCGGTACGCAGTATTTT.